This TCR beta chain stems from a study of blood T cell repertoires in COVID-19. Across the whole study: Material from acute and convalescent COVID-19 was sourced from the United States, Italy and Spain. PBMCs, B-cell-depleted T cells, or T cells provided the cDNA or gDNA that made up the material.

Donors of Cohort 3 who recovered were those that had two negative PCRs, clearance, or symptom resolution. Measured with immunoSEQ multiplex PCR; TCRdb has only the in-frame clones, and not every one. This repertoire shows some 130,000 clones, 80% to 90% found once; its top ten account for around 4.5%. Germline CDR1 and CDR2: SGHTA and FQGNSA. The V segment lost 6 bases and the J segment 4 bases; nucleotides outside the gene matches: 9. The CDR3 has 16 residues. The chain joins TRBV7-2 to TRBJ1-5, with 10 bases matching TRBD1. The TCR originated in a man aged 45 to 65 who had recovered from COVID-19. What was sequenced was PBMCs or T cells enriched from blood (not recorded which). CDR3 protein: CASSLPRTGGNQPQHF. The CDR3 DNA follows: TGTGCCAGCAGTTTACCTCGGACAGGGGGGAATCAGCCCCAGCATTTT.